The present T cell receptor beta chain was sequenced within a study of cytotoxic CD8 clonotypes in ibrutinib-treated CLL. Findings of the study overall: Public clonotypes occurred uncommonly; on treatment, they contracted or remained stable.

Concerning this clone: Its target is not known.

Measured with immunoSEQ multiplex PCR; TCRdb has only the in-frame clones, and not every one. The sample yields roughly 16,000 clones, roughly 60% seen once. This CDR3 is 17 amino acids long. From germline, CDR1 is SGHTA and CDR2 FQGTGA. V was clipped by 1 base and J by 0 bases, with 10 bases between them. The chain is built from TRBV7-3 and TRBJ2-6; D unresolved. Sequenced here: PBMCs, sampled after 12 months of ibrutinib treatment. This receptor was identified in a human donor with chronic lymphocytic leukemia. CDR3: CASSLNPGLSGANVLTF. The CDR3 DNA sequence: TGTGCCAGCAGCTTAAATCCTGGCCTCTCTGGGGCCAACGTCCTGACTTTC.